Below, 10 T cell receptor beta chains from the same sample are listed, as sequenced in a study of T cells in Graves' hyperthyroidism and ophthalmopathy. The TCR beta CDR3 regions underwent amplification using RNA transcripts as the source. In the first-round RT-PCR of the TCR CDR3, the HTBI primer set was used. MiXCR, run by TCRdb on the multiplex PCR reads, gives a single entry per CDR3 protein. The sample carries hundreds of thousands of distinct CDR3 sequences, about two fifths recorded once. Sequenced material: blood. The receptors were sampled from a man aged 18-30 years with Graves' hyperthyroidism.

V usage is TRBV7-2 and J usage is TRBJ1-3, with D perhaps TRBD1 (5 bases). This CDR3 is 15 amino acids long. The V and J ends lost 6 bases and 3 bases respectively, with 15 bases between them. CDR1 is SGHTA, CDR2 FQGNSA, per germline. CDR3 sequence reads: CASSYSRTFGNTIYF. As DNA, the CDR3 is TGTGCCAGCAGTTACTCCCGGACATTTGGAAACACCATATATTTT.

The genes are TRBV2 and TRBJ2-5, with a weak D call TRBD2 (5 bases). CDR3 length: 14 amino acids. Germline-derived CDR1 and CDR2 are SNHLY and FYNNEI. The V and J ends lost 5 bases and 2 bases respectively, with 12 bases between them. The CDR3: CASSSVDYQETQYF. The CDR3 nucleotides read TGTGCCAGCAGTTCCGTCGACTATCAAGAGACCCAGTACTTC.

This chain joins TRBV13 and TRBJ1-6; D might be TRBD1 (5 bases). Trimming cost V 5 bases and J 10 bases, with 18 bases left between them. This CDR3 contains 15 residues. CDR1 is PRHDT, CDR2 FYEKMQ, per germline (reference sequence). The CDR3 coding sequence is TGTGCCAGCAGCCAAGTGGGGCAAGCGGAGTCACCCCTCCACTTT. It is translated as CASSQVGQAESPLHF.

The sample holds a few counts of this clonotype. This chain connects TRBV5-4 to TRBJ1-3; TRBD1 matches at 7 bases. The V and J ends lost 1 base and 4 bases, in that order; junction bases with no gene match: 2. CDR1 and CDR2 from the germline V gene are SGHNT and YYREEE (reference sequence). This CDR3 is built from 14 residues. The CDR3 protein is CASSLYRGGNTIYF. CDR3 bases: TGTGCCAGCAGCTTGTACAGGGGCGGAAACACCATATATTTT.

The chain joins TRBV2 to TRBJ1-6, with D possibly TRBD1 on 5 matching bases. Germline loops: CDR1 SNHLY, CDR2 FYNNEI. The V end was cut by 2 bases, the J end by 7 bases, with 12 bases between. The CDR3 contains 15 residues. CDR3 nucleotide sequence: TGTGCCAGCAGTGAATCTGAGGGGCCGAATTCACCCCTCCACTTT. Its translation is CASSESEGPNSPLHF. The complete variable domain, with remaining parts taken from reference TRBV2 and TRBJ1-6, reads EPEVTQTPSHQVTQMGQEVILRCVPISNHLYFYWYRQILGQKVEFLVSFYNNEISEKSEIFDDQFSVERPDGSNFTLKIRSTKLEDSAMYFCASSESEGPNSPLHFGNGTRLTVT.

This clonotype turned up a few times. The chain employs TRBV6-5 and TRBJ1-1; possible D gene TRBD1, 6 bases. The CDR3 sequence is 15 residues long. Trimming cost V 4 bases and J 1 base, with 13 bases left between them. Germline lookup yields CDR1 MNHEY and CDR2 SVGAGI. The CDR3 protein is CASSSQGITNTEAFF. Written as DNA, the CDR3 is TGTGCCAGCAGTTCTCAGGGGATAACGAACACTGAAGCTTTCTTT.

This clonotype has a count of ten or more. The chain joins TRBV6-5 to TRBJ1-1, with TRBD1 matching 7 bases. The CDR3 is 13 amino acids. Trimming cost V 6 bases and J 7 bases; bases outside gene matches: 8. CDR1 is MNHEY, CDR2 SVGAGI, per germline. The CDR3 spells CASSRGTAIEAFF. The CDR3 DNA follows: TGTGCCAGCAGCCGCGGGACAGCAATTGAAGCTTTCTTT.

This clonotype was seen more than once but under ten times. The CDR3 protein is CASSMEGFVGELFF. CDR3 bases: TGCGCCAGCTCAATGGAAGGGTTCGTCGGGGAGCTGTTTTTT. The chain employs TRBV5-1 and TRBJ2-2; D not certain. Germline values: CDR1 SGHRS, CDR2 YFSETQ. Trimming left V 7 bases short and J 7 bases short, with 17 bases between. This CDR3 contains 14 residues.

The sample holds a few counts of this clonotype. The CDR3 loop is CASSLKWELFF. CDR3 bases: TGTGCCAGCAGCTTAAAGTGGGAGCTGTTTTTT. The J gene is TRBJ2-2, the V gene TRBV7-2, with D unresolved. Germline V gene data show CDR1 as SGHTA and CDR2 as FQGNSA. CDR3 length: 11 residues. Trimming took off 2 bases at V and 9 bases at J, with 4 bases between the two ends.

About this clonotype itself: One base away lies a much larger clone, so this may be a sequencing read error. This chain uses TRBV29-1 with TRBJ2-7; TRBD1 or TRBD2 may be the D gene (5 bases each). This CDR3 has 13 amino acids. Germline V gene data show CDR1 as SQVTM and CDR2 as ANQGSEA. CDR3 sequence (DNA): TGCAGCGCGTTTGGGACCGAAAACTACGGGCAGTACTTC. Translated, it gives CSAFGTENYGQYF.